The T cell receptor beta chain under discussion was sequenced for a study of blood T cell repertoires in COVID-19. About the study: Sites in the United States, Italy and Spain provided acute and convalescent COVID-19 samples.

TCRdb's table, derived via immunoSEQ multiplex PCR, lists solely in-frame clones and lacks some. The table has 250,000 to 350,000 clones, 70% to 90% seen once. Per germline, CDR1 SEHNR and CDR2 FQNEAQ (reference sequence). V shed 4 bases and J 6 bases; nucleotides not matched to a gene: 12. The CDR3 spans 15 residues. The receptor's source is a woman aged 55-75 years with acute or convalescent COVID-19. The sequenced material came from peripheral blood. This sequence joins TRBV7-9 and TRBJ2-7; the match to TRBD2 covers 7 bases. The CDR3 sequence: CASSYLPSGPGEQYF. The CDR3 bases are TGTGCCAGCAGCTATCTCCCTAGCGGACCCGGCGAGCAGTACTTC.